Listed below are T cell receptor beta chains from one sample, sequenced in a study of T cell responses to AZD1222 COVID-19 vaccine. Clones were sequenced by immunoSEQ multiplex PCR, and TCRdb holds only the in-frame ones, with some missing. The table has 150,000 to 200,000 clones, 80% to 95% seen once. The sequences come from peripheral blood, collected 28 days after the second AZD1222 dose. These receptor sequences come from an adult who received the AZD1222 COVID-19 vaccine. The CDR3 runs from the conserved cysteine through the conserved F or W. The D gene is left open where the match is weak. Size values are once, few and many counts, or a class for expanded clones, and some rows have none.

len: 15; j_gene: TRBJ1-5; d_gene: NA; abundance: NA; v_gene: TRBV6-5; CDR3nt: TGTGCCAGCAGTTACTCAGGGTTTCAGAATCAGCCCCAGCATTTT; CDR3aa: CASSYSGFQNQPQHF
len: 16; j_gene: TRBJ2-1; d_gene: TRBD2; abundance: NA; v_gene: TRBV6-1; CDR3nt: TGTGCCAGCAGTGAAAAGACCGGGACTAGCTACAATGAGCAGTTCTTC; CDR3aa: CASSEKTGTSYNEQFF
len: 14; j_gene: TRBJ2-7; d_gene: TRBD2; abundance: NA; v_gene: TRBV7-8; CDR3nt: TGTGCCAGCAGCCTATCCGGGGGGTCCTACGAGCAGTACTTC; CDR3aa: CASSLSGGSYEQYF
len: 14; j_gene: TRBJ1-6; d_gene: TRBD1; abundance: NA; v_gene: TRBV19; CDR3nt: TGTGCCAGTAGAAGCAGGGGGCTGAATTCACCCCTCCACTTT; CDR3aa: CASRSRGLNSPLHF
len: 16; j_gene: TRBJ2-5; d_gene: TRBD1; abundance: once; v_gene: TRBV7-9; CDR3nt: TGTGCCAGCAGCCACCCGGGACAGGGGCCCCAAGAGACCCAGTACTTC; CDR3aa: CASSHPGQGPQETQYF
len: 15; j_gene: TRBJ1-4; d_gene: NA; abundance: NA; v_gene: TRBV2; CDR3nt: TGTGCCAGCGGTCAGGCGGGAGCGGCTAATGAAAAACTGTTTTTT; CDR3aa: CASGQAGAANEKLFF
len: 15; j_gene: TRBJ2-7; d_gene: NA; abundance: NA; v_gene: TRBV5-5; CDR3nt: TGTGCCAGCAGCACAGCAGGGGCTACACGGGTCGAGCAGTACTTC; CDR3aa: CASSTAGATRVEQYF
len: 17; j_gene: TRBJ2-1; d_gene: TRBD2; abundance: NA; v_gene: TRBV28; CDR3nt: TGTGCCAGCAGTCCGGTTAGCGGGAATATTGGGTCGAATGAGCAGTTCTTC; CDR3aa: CASSPVSGNIGSNEQFF
len: 14; j_gene: TRBJ1-2; d_gene: NA; abundance: NA; v_gene: TRBV6-6; CDR3nt: TGTGCCTCTACCTGGACGGCTGGAAGCTATGGCTACACCTTC; CDR3aa: CASTWTAGSYGYTF
len: 16; j_gene: TRBJ2-2; d_gene: NA; abundance: NA; v_gene: TRBV7-3; CDR3nt: TGTGCCAGCAGCCCGAATCACCTCCGGGACACCGGGGAGCTGTTTTTT; CDR3aa: CASSPNHLRDTGELFF
len: 15; j_gene: TRBJ2-7; d_gene: TRBD1; abundance: NA; v_gene: TRBV10-3; CDR3nt: TGTGCCATCAGTGAGCCCGCGGGACAGGCCAACGAGCAGTACTTC; CDR3aa: CAISEPAGQANEQYF
len: 16; j_gene: TRBJ2-7; d_gene: TRBD1; abundance: NA; v_gene: TRBV28; CDR3nt: TGTGCCAGCAGTTCCGGCGGGACAGGGGTATTCTACGAGCAGTACTTC; CDR3aa: CASSSGGTGVFYEQYF
len: 14; j_gene: TRBJ2-7; d_gene: TRBD2; abundance: NA; v_gene: TRBV30; CDR3nt: TGTGCCTGGAGTGTACAAGCGGGAGGCATCGGGCAGTACTTC; CDR3aa: CAWSVQAGGIGQYF
len: 15; j_gene: TRBJ2-1; d_gene: NA; abundance: NA; v_gene: TRBV7-3; CDR3nt: TGTGCCAGCAGCCTCCAGGGTGAAGGAGGGAATGAGCAGTTCTTC; CDR3aa: CASSLQGEGGNEQFF
len: 16; j_gene: TRBJ1-4; d_gene: NA; abundance: NA; v_gene: TRBV7-6; CDR3nt: TGTGCCAGCAGCCCTGGGCCGGGAGCAACTAATGAAAAACTGTTTTTT; CDR3aa: CASSPGPGATNEKLFF
len: 15; j_gene: TRBJ1-6; d_gene: TRBD1; abundance: NA; v_gene: TRBV7-9; CDR3nt: TGTGCCAGCAGCCCGCCGGGACAGGGGCATTCACCCCTCCACTTT; CDR3aa: CASSPPGQGHSPLHF
len: 12; j_gene: TRBJ1-5; d_gene: NA; abundance: NA; v_gene: TRBV20-1; CDR3nt: TGCAGTGCTAGTAACCCTAATCAGCCCCAGCATTTT; CDR3aa: CSASNPNQPQHF
len: 14; j_gene: TRBJ1-5; d_gene: TRBD1; abundance: few; v_gene: TRBV6-5; CDR3nt: TGTGCCAGCAAGGGACAGGGGGCGGGTCAGCCCCAGCATTTT; CDR3aa: CASKGQGAGQPQHF
len: 14; j_gene: TRBJ1-2; d_gene: NA; abundance: NA; v_gene: TRBV28; CDR3nt: TGTGCCAGCAGTTTCGCAGGGGAAGGGTATGGCTACACCTTC; CDR3aa: CASSFAGEGYGYTF
len: 13; j_gene: TRBJ1-3; d_gene: NA; abundance: NA; v_gene: TRBV19; CDR3nt: TGTGCCAGTCGTCGGGACGCCGGAAACACCATATATTTT; CDR3aa: CASRRDAGNTIYF
len: 13; j_gene: TRBJ1-1; d_gene: NA; abundance: once; v_gene: TRBV29-1; CDR3nt: TGCAGCGTTGGAACAGGGAGGGGAACTGAAGCTTTCTTT; CDR3aa: CSVGTGRGTEAFF
len: 13; j_gene: TRBJ1-5; d_gene: NA; abundance: NA; v_gene: TRBV11-2; CDR3nt: TGTGCCAGCAGCTTAATTGCAAATCAGCCCCAGCATTTT; CDR3aa: CASSLIANQPQHF
len: 14; j_gene: TRBJ1-1; d_gene: NA; abundance: NA; v_gene: TRBV6-5; CDR3nt: TGTGCCAGCAGTTCTACCGGGACTTCCCTCGTGACTTTCTTT; CDR3aa: CASSSTGTSLVTFF
len: 10; j_gene: TRBJ1-3; d_gene: NA; abundance: NA; v_gene: TRBV19; CDR3nt: TGTGCCAGTAAGGACTACACCATATATTTT; CDR3aa: CASKDYTIYF
len: 13; j_gene: TRBJ1-5; d_gene: NA; abundance: once; v_gene: TRBV10-2; CDR3nt: TGCGCCAGCGTCGCCTTGGGCCATCAGCCCCAGCATTTT; CDR3aa: CASVALGHQPQHF
len: 15; j_gene: TRBJ1-4; d_gene: NA; abundance: NA; v_gene: TRBV6-6; CDR3nt: TGTGCCAGCAGCTTGGGGGGCGCAACTAATGAAAAACTGTTTTTT; CDR3aa: CASSLGGATNEKLFF
len: 14; j_gene: TRBJ2-5; d_gene: NA; abundance: NA; v_gene: TRBV18; CDR3nt: TGTGCCAGCTCACCACCCCGGGGTGTCGAGACCCAGTACTTC; CDR3aa: CASSPPRGVETQYF
len: 14; j_gene: TRBJ2-7; d_gene: NA; abundance: NA; v_gene: TRBV20-1; CDR3nt: TGCAGTGCTCGTGGGCCCGCCGACTATTACGAGCAGTACTTC; CDR3aa: CSARGPADYYEQYF
len: 13; j_gene: TRBJ1-2; d_gene: NA; abundance: NA; v_gene: TRBV28; CDR3nt: TGTGCCAGCAGTTTTAACAGGATCTATGGCTACACCTTC; CDR3aa: CASSFNRIYGYTF
len: 16; j_gene: TRBJ1-6; d_gene: NA; abundance: NA; v_gene: TRBV5-1; CDR3nt: TGCGCCAGCAGACCTGACTCATCCTCCTATAATTCACCCCTCCACTTT; CDR3aa: CASRPDSSSYNSPLHF
len: 15; j_gene: TRBJ1-5; d_gene: NA; abundance: once; v_gene: TRBV6-2/TRBV6-3; CDR3nt: TGTGCCAGCAGTTCCCGGGACACCAGGAATCAGCCCCAGCATTTT; CDR3aa: CASSSRDTRNQPQHF
len: 13; j_gene: TRBJ1-1; d_gene: TRBD1; abundance: NA; v_gene: TRBV5-4; CDR3nt: TGTGCCAGCAGCTCCGGCCAGGGGGATCATGCTTTCTTT; CDR3aa: CASSSGQGDHAFF
len: 14; j_gene: TRBJ2-3; d_gene: NA; abundance: NA; v_gene: TRBV3-1/TRBV3-2; CDR3nt: TGTGCCAGCAGCCAAGATCGGAGTACAGATACGCAGTATTTT; CDR3aa: CASSQDRSTDTQYF
len: 15; j_gene: TRBJ2-1; d_gene: TRBD2; abundance: NA; v_gene: TRBV7-7; CDR3nt: TGTGCCAGCAGCGTGACTAGCGGGAAAGACAATGAGCAGTTCTTC; CDR3aa: CASSVTSGKDNEQFF
len: 13; j_gene: TRBJ1-6; d_gene: NA; abundance: NA; v_gene: TRBV11-2; CDR3nt: TGTGCCAGCAGCAGAGACCGGGGTTCACCCCTCCACTTT; CDR3aa: CASSRDRGSPLHF
len: 15; j_gene: TRBJ2-1; d_gene: TRBD1; abundance: NA; v_gene: TRBV9; CDR3nt: TGTGCCAGCAGCATACAGGGGGCGCTTATTGGTGAGCAGTTCTTC; CDR3aa: CASSIQGALIGEQFF
len: 11; j_gene: TRBJ2-5; d_gene: NA; abundance: NA; v_gene: TRBV20-1; CDR3nt: TGCAGTGCCCGAGGGGCAGAGACCCAGTACTTC; CDR3aa: CSARGAETQYF
len: 18; j_gene: TRBJ1-6; d_gene: NA; abundance: NA; v_gene: TRBV30; CDR3nt: TGTGCCTGGAGTGTAGTAGGGCGACACTATAGGACTGATTCACCCCTCCACTTT; CDR3aa: CAWSVVGRHYRTDSPLHF
len: 16; j_gene: TRBJ1-4; d_gene: NA; abundance: NA; v_gene: TRBV5-8; CDR3nt: TGTGCCAGCGGAATAGGACAGTTGACAACTAATGAAAAACTGTTTTTT; CDR3aa: CASGIGQLTTNEKLFF
len: 13; j_gene: TRBJ1-4; d_gene: NA; abundance: NA; v_gene: TRBV29-1; CDR3nt: TGCAGCGTTGGGGGCGCAACTAATGAAAAACTGTTTTTT; CDR3aa: CSVGGATNEKLFF
len: 17; j_gene: TRBJ2-5; d_gene: TRBD2; abundance: NA; v_gene: TRBV29-1; CDR3nt: TGCAGCGTTGTAAGGCTAGCGGGAGGATATCTCCGTGAGACCCAGTACTTC; CDR3aa: CSVVRLAGGYLRETQYF
len: 13; j_gene: TRBJ1-5; d_gene: NA; abundance: NA; v_gene: TRBV7-2; CDR3nt: TGTGCCAGCACCACACAGGGAAGGCAGCCCCAGCATTTT; CDR3aa: CASTTQGRQPQHF
len: 15; j_gene: TRBJ2-2; d_gene: TRBD1; abundance: NA; v_gene: TRBV4-2; CDR3nt: TGTGCCAGCAGCCAAGACAAGGGGGCGAACGGGGAGCTGTTTTTT; CDR3aa: CASSQDKGANGELFF
len: 11; j_gene: TRBJ1-2; d_gene: NA; abundance: NA; v_gene: TRBV6-1; CDR3nt: TGTGCCAGCAGTGAGTCGCTGGGCTACACCTTC; CDR3aa: CASSESLGYTF
len: 14; j_gene: TRBJ2-5; d_gene: TRBD2; abundance: NA; v_gene: TRBV7-2; CDR3nt: TGTGCCAGCAGCTTGGGGGGAGGGCCCGAGACCCAGTACTTC; CDR3aa: CASSLGGGPETQYF
len: 17; j_gene: TRBJ2-7; d_gene: TRBD2; abundance: NA; v_gene: TRBV7-9; CDR3nt: TGTGCCAGCAGCCCAAATGACGCGGGGGTGAGATCCTACGAGCAGTACTTC; CDR3aa: CASSPNDAGVRSYEQYF
len: 15; j_gene: TRBJ1-4; d_gene: NA; abundance: once; v_gene: TRBV18; CDR3nt: TGTGCCAGCTCACTAACGGGACAAATTAATGAAAAACTGTTTTTT; CDR3aa: CASSLTGQINEKLFF
len: 10; j_gene: TRBJ1-1; d_gene: TRBD1; abundance: NA; v_gene: TRBV12-3/TRBV12-4; CDR3nt: TGTGCCAGCAGTCGACAGGGGACTTTCTTT; CDR3aa: CASSRQGTFF
len: 20; j_gene: TRBJ2-3; d_gene: TRBD2; abundance: NA; v_gene: TRBV28; CDR3nt: TGTGCCAGCAGTTTAGTGGGGACTGCTGCGGGAGAAGGGGCCACAGATACGCAGTATTTT; CDR3aa: CASSLVGTAAGEGATDTQYF
len: 15; j_gene: TRBJ2-2; d_gene: NA; abundance: NA; v_gene: TRBV10-3; CDR3nt: TGTGCCATCAGCCCAGGGGGGGGAAACACCGGGGAGCTGTTTTTT; CDR3aa: CAISPGGGNTGELFF
len: 15; j_gene: TRBJ2-7; d_gene: NA; abundance: NA; v_gene: TRBV7-2; CDR3nt: TGTGCCAGCAGCTTAGCCGTAGGACAGTCCTACGAGCAGTACTTC; CDR3aa: CASSLAVGQSYEQYF